What follows are 28 T cell receptor beta chains derived from one specimen sequenced in a study of CD8 T cells in Susac syndrome. Random hexamers were used to reverse transcribe roughly 0.45 to 1 ug of RNA. MiXCR was run by TCRdb on the immunoSEQ multiplex PCR reads, yielding one entry per CDR3 protein. The table records over 100,000 distinct CDR3 sequences, 90% to 95% of them present only once. The sample was CD8+ T cells from PBMCs. These receptors all come from a human donor with Susac syndrome.

The chain employs TRBV14 and TRBJ1-2, with a possible D match to TRBD1 (6 bases). Germline-derived CDR1 and CDR2 are SGHDN and FVKESK. V gave up 4 bases and J gave up 5 bases, with 17 bases separating them. This CDR3 has 15 residues. The CDR3: CASSPSRGAGYGYTF. DNA for the CDR3: TGTGCCAGCAGCCCTAGCAGGGGAGCGGGTTATGGCTACACCTTC.

The CDR3 reads CATSVARDSSYEQYF. In DNA form, the CDR3 reads TGTGCCACCAGTGTAGCCCGGGACAGCTCCTACGAGCAGTACTTC. V usage is TRBV24-1 and J usage is TRBJ2-7, with 7 bases fitting TRBD1. Germline CDR1 KGHDR, CDR2 SFDVKD. CDR3 length: 15 residues. Trimming at V came to 5 bases and at J to 0 bases, leaving 6 bases not matched to a gene.

This clonotype was counted once. The V gene is TRBV12-5, the J gene TRBJ2-1, with D possibly matching TRBD1 (6 bases). Trimming cost V 5 bases and J 15 bases, with 17 bases left between them. This CDR3 spans 12 amino acids. Germline V gene data show CDR1 as LGHNT and CDR2 as FRNRAP. CDR3 in amino acids: CASGLTGLKGFF. As DNA, the CDR3 is TGTGCTAGTGGTCTAACAGGGCTAAAAGGGTTCTTC.

The V gene is TRBV18, the J gene TRBJ2-2; D is ambiguous. Trimming stripped 5 bases from V and 6 bases from J, with 7 bases between. The CDR3 runs to 12 residues. Germline assignment: CDR1 KGHSH and CDR2 LQKENI. The CDR3 region is CASSRSPGELFF. The CDR3 bases are TGTGCCAGCTCAAGGTCCCCCGGGGAGCTGTTTTTT. The full variable domain, completed using reference TRBV18 and TRBJ2-2, is NAGVMQNPRHLVRRRGQEARLRCSPMKGHSHVYWYRQLPEEGLKFMVYLQKENIIDESGMPKERFSAEFPKEGPSILRIQQVVRGDSAAYFCASSRSPGELFFGEGSRLTVL.

The chain carries TRBV20-1 and TRBJ1-4; D unresolved. CDR1 and CDR2 from the germline V gene are DFQATT and SNEGSKA (reference sequence). Trimming removed 3 bases from V and 13 bases from J, with 9 bases in between. The CDR3 contains 10 residues. For the CDR3, the DNA is TGCAGTGCTAGCCATGAGGGACTGTTTTTT. The encoded protein is CSASHEGLFF.

The chain combines TRBV9 with TRBJ2-1; weak D call: TRBD2 (5 bases). V was cut by 0 bases and J by 0 bases, with 10 bases left in between. The CDR3 has 16 residues. CDR1 SGDLS and CDR2 YYNGEE come from the germline V gene. CDR3: CASSVEAASSYNEQFF. The CDR3 DNA follows: TGTGCCAGCAGCGTAGAAGCGGCGAGCTCCTACAATGAGCAGTTCTTC.

The genes are TRBV29-1 and TRBJ2-7, with a weak D call TRBD1 (5 bases). Germline V gene lookup returns CDR1 SQVTM and CDR2 ANQGSEA. The CDR3 covers 13 residues. The V and J ends lost 4 bases and 3 bases respectively, with 13 bases between them. CDR3 bases: TGCAGCGTTGCGGCGACCGACAGCTACGAGCAGTACTTC. It translates to CSVAATDSYEQYF.

V and J are TRBV24-1 and TRBJ2-3, with D unclear. Per the germline V gene, CDR1 is KGHDR and CDR2 is SFDVKD. This CDR3 region has 13 residues. V was cut by 4 bases and J by 2 bases, with 6 bases left in between. CDR3 region: CATSDEITDTQYF. The CDR3 DNA is TGTGCCACCAGTGACGAGATCACAGATACGCAGTATTTT.

The V call is TRBV29-1, the J call TRBJ2-7; 8 nucleotides line up with TRBD1. Germline CDR1 and CDR2: SQVTM and ANQGSEA. Trimming removed 2 bases from V and 10 bases from J; junction bases left unmatched: 4. The CDR3 length is 11 residues. CDR3 bases: TGCAGCGTTGAAATACAGGGGGGTCAGTACTTC. Amino acid sequence: CSVEIQGGQYF.

CDR3 sequence: CASSQQHGPSNYGYTF. CDR3 in DNA: TGTGCCAGCAGCCAACAACACGGACCTTCTAACTATGGCTACACCTTC. V gene TRBV14 combines with J gene TRBJ1-2, with unresolved D. This CDR3 region has 16 residues. Per the germline V gene, CDR1 is SGHDN and CDR2 is FVKESK. Trimming left V 2 bases short and J 0 bases short, with 13 bases between.

The rearrangement uses TRBV6-2 or TRBV6-3 and TRBJ1-2; the D is unclear. V lost 8 bases to trimming and J lost 8 bases, with 27 bases between them. CDR1 is MNHEY and CDR2 is SVGEGT in the germline V gene. The CDR3 has 16 residues. In nucleotides, the CDR3 is TGTGCCAGCGGATTATCCCCAGCCAAGTTTGTGGAAGGCTACACCTTC. Its translation: CASGLSPAKFVEGYTF.

The chain has TRBV4-3 and TRBJ2-1, with 11 nucleotides matching TRBD2. V shed 4 bases and J 5 bases; nucleotides not matched to a gene: 13. Germline-derived CDR1 and CDR2 are LGHNA and YSLEER. CDR3 length equals 18 residues. As DNA, the CDR3 is TGCGCCAGCAGCCGTCTAGCGGGGGGCTGGGGTGTTGACAATGAGCAGTTCTTC. Its protein is CASSRLAGGWGVDNEQFF.

The V and J genes are TRBV25-1 and TRBJ1-2; D unclear. CDR3 length equals 15 residues. V was cut by 0 bases and J by 0 bases, with 8 bases left in between. Looked up from germline, CDR1 is MGHDK and CDR2 is SYGVNS. CDR3 loop: CASSEYVSANYGYTF. Written as DNA, the CDR3 is TGTGCCAGCAGTGAATACGTCTCAGCTAACTATGGCTACACCTTC.

This chain connects TRBV5-6 to TRBJ2-7; perhaps TRBD1 as D (6 bases). Germline assignment: CDR1 SGHDT and CDR2 YYEEEE. The V end was cut by 2 bases, the J end by 4 bases, with 13 bases between. The CDR3 has 14 amino acids. The DNA of the CDR3 is TGTGCCAGCAGCTTAACAGGGATGATTTACGAGCAGTACTTC. Translation: CASSLTGMIYEQYF.

The rearrangement links TRBV15 to TRBJ2-2; unclear D gene. Germline CDR1 reads LNHNV; CDR2 reads YYDKDF (reference sequence). CDR3 length equals 13 residues. V gave up 1 base and J gave up 4 bases, with 4 bases separating them. The CDR3 loop is CATSRVSTGELFF. In DNA, the CDR3 is TGTGCCACCAGCAGAGTCTCCACCGGGGAGCTGTTTTTT.

This chain uses TRBV13 with TRBJ1-4; a possible D gene is TRBD1 (5 bases). Germline CDR1 PRHDT, CDR2 FYEKMQ (reference sequence). The germline V and J ends were trimmed by 5 bases and 4 bases, with 17 bases remaining between them. The CDR3 is 16 amino acids. This CDR3 reads CASSLRAEGFNEKLFF. The CDR3 nucleotides are TGTGCCAGCAGCCTCCGGGCCGAGGGGTTTAATGAAAAACTGTTTTTT.

The table lists this clonotype with a count of one. The rearrangement links TRBV5-6 to TRBJ2-7; D uncertain. Trimming cost V 6 bases and J 3 bases, with 10 bases left between them. Germline V gene data show CDR1 as SGHDT and CDR2 as YYEEEE. This CDR3 contains 12 residues. In DNA, the CDR3 is TGTGCCAGCAAAAATGAAGACTACGAGCAGTACTTC. As protein: CASKNEDYEQYF.

The V gene is TRBV20-1, the J gene TRBJ1-5; D is undetermined. Trimming removed 0 bases from V and 1 base from J, with 16 bases in between. The CDR3 is 17 residues long. Per the germline V gene, CDR1 is DFQATT and CDR2 is SNEGSKA (reference sequence). In DNA form, the CDR3 reads TGCAGTGCTAGAGATGTCCATTTTGAGGGAAGCAATCAGCCCCAGCATTTT. Its protein is CSARDVHFEGSNQPQHF.

The chain carries TRBV5-1 and TRBJ2-3, with TRBD2 as a possible D gene (6 bases). V gave up 0 bases and J gave up 5 bases, with 13 bases separating them. The germline gives CDR1 SGHRS, CDR2 YFSETQ. The CDR3 consists of 15 residues. In DNA, the CDR3 is TGCGCCAGCAGCTTGGCTGGCGGGGACCGAGATACGCAGTATTTT. This codes for CASSLAGGDRDTQYF.

The CDR3 loop is CASSGGALGTDTQYF. The CDR3 DNA is TGTGCCAGCAGCGGTGGGGCTCTGGGGACAGATACGCAGTATTTT. The V gene is TRBV9, the J gene TRBJ2-3; weak D call: TRBD1 (5 bases). This CDR3 has 15 residues. The V end was cut by 3 bases, the J end by 3 bases, with 14 bases between. Germline values: CDR1 SGDLS, CDR2 YYNGEE.

The chain uses TRBV21-1 and TRBJ1-6; the D call in the table, TRBD1, was not verified against the DNA. TRBV21-1 is assigned pseudogene status. The CDR3 length is 16 residues. The CDR3 is CASSRNRGLDNSPLHF. CDR3 DNA sequence: TGTGCCAGCAGCCGTAACAGGGGGCTGGATAATTCACCCCTCCACTTT.

CDR3 protein: CASSYSEGLAEQYF. The CDR3 DNA reads as TGTGCCAGCAGTTACTCCGAGGGGTTGGCAGAGCAGTACTTC. The chain links TRBV6-5 to TRBJ2-7, with D perhaps being TRBD1 or TRBD2 (5 bases each). The CDR3 contains 14 residues. The V gene's germline CDR1 is MNHEY and CDR2 SVGAGI. Deletions cut 0 bases from V and 7 bases from J, with 13 bases between.

The rearrangement uses TRBV3-1 and TRBJ1-5; 9 positions match TRBD1. The V segment lost 4 bases and the J segment 5 bases; nucleotides outside the gene matches: 6. Germline CDR1 LGHDT, CDR2 YNNKEL (reference sequence). This CDR3 comprises 15 residues. The CDR3 loop reads CASSRGTGKDQPQHF. The CDR3, as DNA: TGTGCCAGCAGCCGGGGGACAGGGAAGGATCAGCCCCAGCATTTT.

This clonotype was observed a single time. V usage is TRBV25-1 and J usage is TRBJ2-7; 7 bases match TRBD1. Looked up from germline, CDR1 is MGHDK and CDR2 is SYGVNS. This CDR3 has 16 residues. V trimming: 3 bases; J trimming: 2 bases; junction bases outside the gene matches: 10. The CDR3 protein is CASSDTLDRVPYEQYF. CDR3 DNA: TGTGCCAGCAGTGACACTCTTGACAGGGTCCCCTACGAGCAGTACTTC.

The sample holds a few counts of this clonotype. The V gene is TRBV6-5, the J gene TRBJ2-1; TRBD2 matches 14 bases. Trimming cost V 0 bases and J 6 bases; bases outside gene matches: 1. This CDR3 region has 16 residues. Germline V gene data show CDR1 as MNHEY and CDR2 as SVGAGI. The CDR3: CASSYSGLAGGNEQFF. In DNA form, the CDR3 reads TGTGCCAGCAGTTACTCCGGACTAGCGGGGGGCAATGAGCAGTTCTTC.

The chain has TRBV6-5 and TRBJ2-1, with 8 bases identical to TRBD2. J was trimmed by 6 bases and V by 2 bases; bases with no gene match: 6. Germline values: CDR1 MNHEY, CDR2 SVGAGI. The CDR3 has 15 residues. CDR3: CASSYGAGASNEQFF. The DNA for the CDR3 is TGTGCCAGCAGTTACGGAGCGGGGGCCTCCAATGAGCAGTTCTTC.

The genes are TRBV30 and TRBJ2-5, with TRBD1 matching 7 bases. CDR3 size: 13 residues. The germline V gene has CDR1 GTSNPN and CDR2 SVGIG (reference sequence). V lost 3 bases, J lost 7 bases, and 8 bases stayed unmatched. This CDR3 reads CAWSAEGGATQYF. The CDR3 nucleotides are TGTGCCTGGAGCGCTGAAGGGGGCGCGACCCAGTACTTC.

The chain links TRBV9 to TRBJ2-5; a weak D match, TRBD2 (6 bases). Germline V lookup: CDR1 SGDLS, CDR2 YYNGEE. The CDR3 is made up of 17 amino acids. V lost 4 bases and J 4 bases, leaving 23 bases between the germline ends. CDR3 in amino acids: CASSTSLRAPEGETQYF. CDR3 DNA sequence: TGTGCCAGCAGCACTAGCCTTCGGGCCCCTGAGGGAGAGACCCAGTACTTC.